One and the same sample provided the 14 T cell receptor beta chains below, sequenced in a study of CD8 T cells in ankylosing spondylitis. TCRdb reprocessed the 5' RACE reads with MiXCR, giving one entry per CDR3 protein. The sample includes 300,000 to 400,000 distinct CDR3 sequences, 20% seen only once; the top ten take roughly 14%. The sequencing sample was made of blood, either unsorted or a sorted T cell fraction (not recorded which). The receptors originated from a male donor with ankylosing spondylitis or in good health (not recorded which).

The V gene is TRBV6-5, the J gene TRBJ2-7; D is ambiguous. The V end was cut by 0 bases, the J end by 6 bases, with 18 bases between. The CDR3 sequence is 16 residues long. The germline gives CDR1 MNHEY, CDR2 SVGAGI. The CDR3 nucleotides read TGTGCCAGCAGTTACTCCCCGTACCTCTTAAACTCCGAGCAGTACTTC. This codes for CASSYSPYLLNSEQYF.

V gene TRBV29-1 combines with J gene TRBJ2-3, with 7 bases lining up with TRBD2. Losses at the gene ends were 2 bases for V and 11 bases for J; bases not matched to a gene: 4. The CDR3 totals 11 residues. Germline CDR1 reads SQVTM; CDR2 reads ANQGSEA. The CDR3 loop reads CSVELAEGQYF. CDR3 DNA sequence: TGCAGCGTTGAACTAGCGGAGGGGCAGTATTTT.

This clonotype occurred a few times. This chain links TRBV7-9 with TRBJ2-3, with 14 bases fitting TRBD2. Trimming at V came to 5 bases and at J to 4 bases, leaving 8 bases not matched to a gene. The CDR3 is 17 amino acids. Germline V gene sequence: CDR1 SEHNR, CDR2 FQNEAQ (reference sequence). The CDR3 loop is CASSLTSGGAFSDTQYF. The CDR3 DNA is TGTGCCAGCAGCCTGACTAGCGGGGGGGCTTTCTCAGATACGCAGTATTTT.

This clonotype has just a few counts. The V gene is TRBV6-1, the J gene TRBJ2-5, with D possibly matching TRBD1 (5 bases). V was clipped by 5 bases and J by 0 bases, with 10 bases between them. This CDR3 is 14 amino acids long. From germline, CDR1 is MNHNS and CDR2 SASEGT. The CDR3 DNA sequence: TGTGCCAGCAGTCAGACAGCCTACCAAGAGACCCAGTACTTC. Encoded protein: CASSQTAYQETQYF.

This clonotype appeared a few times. The CDR3 region is CASSQDRADEKLFF. CDR3 coding DNA: TGCGCCAGCAGCCAAGATCGGGCGGATGAAAAACTGTTTTTT. The chain links TRBV4-1 to TRBJ1-4; D gene ambiguous. Deletions cut 0 bases from V and 6 bases from J, with 8 bases between. The CDR3 length is 14 residues. The germline CDR1 and CDR2 sequences are MGHRA and YSYEKL.

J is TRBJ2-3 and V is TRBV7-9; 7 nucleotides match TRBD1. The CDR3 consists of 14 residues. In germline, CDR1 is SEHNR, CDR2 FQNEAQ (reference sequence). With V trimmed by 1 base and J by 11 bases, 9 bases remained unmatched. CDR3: CASSLGQTSGGQYF. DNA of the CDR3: TGTGCCAGCAGCTTAGGCCAGACATCAGGGGGGCAGTATTTT.

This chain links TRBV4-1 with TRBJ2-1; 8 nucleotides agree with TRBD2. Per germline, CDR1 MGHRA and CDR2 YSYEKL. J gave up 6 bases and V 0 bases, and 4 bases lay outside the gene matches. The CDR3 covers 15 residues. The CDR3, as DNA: TGCGCCAGCAGCCAAGAAGACCGGGGGGGCAATGAGCAGTTCTTC. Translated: CASSQEDRGGNEQFF.

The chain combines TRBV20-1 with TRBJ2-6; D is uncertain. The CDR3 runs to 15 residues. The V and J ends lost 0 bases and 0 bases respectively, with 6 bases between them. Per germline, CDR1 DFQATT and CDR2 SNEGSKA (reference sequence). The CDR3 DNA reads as TGCAGTGCTAGAGATCTCCTCTCTGGGGCCAACGTCCTGACTTTC. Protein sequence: CSARDLLSGANVLTF.

The CDR3 reads CSALLAGTTYEQYF. CDR3 sequence (DNA): TGCAGTGCTCTACTAGCGGGGACGACCTACGAGCAGTACTTC. The chain employs TRBV20-1 and TRBJ2-7, with 10 bases aligning to TRBD2. This CDR3 has 14 amino acids. J gave up 2 bases and V 5 bases, and 6 bases lay outside the gene matches. CDR1 and CDR2 from the germline V gene are DFQATT and SNEGSKA (reference sequence).

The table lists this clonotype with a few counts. CDR3 sequence: CASSQVGQGSADTQYF. The CDR3 nucleotides read TGCGCCAGCAGCCAAGTCGGGCAGGGGAGCGCAGATACGCAGTATTTT. The V call is TRBV4-1, the J call TRBJ2-3; weak D call: TRBD1 (6 bases). The germline V and J ends were trimmed by 1 base and 4 bases, with 15 bases remaining between them. Germline values: CDR1 MGHRA, CDR2 YSYEKL. The CDR3 loop spans 16 amino acids.

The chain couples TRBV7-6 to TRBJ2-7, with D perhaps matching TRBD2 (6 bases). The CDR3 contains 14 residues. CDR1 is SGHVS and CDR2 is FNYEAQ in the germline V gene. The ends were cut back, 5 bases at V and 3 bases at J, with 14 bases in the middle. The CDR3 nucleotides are TGTGCCAGCAGCGCCCGACTAGATAACTACGAGCAGTACTTC. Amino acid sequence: CASSARLDNYEQYF.

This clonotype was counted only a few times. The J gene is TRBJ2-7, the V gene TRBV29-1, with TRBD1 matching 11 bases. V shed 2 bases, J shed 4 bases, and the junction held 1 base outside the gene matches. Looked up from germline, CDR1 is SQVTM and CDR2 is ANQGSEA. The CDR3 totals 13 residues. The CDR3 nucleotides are TGCAGCGTTGAATGGGACAGGGGGTACGAGCAGTACTTC. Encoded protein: CSVEWDRGYEQYF.

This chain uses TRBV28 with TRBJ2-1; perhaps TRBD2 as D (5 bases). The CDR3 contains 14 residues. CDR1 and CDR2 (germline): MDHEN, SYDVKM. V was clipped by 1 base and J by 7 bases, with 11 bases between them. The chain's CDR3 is CASSLLTGYNEQFF. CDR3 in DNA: TGTGCCAGCAGTTTATTAACGGGGTATAATGAGCAGTTCTTC.

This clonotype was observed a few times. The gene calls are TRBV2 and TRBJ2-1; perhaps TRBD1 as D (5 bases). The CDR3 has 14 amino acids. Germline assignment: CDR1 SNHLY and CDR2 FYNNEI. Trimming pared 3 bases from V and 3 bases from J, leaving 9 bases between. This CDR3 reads CASSEGRLYNEQFF. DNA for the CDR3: TGTGCCAGCAGTGAGGGGCGTCTCTACAATGAGCAGTTCTTC.